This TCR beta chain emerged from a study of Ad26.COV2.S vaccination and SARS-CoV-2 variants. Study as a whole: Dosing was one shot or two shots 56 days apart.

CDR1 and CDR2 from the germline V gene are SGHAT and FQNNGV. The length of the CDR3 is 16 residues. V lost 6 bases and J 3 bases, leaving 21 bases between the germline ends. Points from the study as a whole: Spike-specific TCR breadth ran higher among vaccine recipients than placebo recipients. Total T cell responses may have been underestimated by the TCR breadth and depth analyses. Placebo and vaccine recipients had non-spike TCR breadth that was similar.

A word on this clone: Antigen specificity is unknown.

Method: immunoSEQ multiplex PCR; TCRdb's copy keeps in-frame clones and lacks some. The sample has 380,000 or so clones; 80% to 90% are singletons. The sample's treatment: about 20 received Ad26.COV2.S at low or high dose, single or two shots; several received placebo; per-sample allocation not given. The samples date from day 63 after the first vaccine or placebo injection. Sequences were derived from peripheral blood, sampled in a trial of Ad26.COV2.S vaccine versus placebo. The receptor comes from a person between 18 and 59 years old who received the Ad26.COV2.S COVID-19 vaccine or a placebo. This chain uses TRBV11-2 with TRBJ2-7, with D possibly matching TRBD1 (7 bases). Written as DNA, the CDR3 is TGTGCCAGCAGGTCAAAGAAGGAGGGGGCCGTCTACGAGCAGTACTTC. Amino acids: CASRSKKEGAVYEQYF.